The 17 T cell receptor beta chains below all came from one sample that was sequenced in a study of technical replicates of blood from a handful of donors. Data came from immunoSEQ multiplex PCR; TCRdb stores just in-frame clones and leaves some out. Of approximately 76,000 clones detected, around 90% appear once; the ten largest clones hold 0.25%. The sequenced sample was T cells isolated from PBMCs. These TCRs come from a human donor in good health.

This CDR3 reads CAWTSGGIQETQYF. The CDR3, as DNA: TGTGCCTGGACTAGCGGGGGTATCCAAGAGACCCAGTACTTC. The genes are TRBV30 and TRBJ2-5, with TRBD2 matching over 10 bases. CDR1 is GTSNPN, CDR2 SVGIG, per germline (reference sequence). The CDR3 length is 14 residues. With V trimmed by 4 bases and J by 1 base, 3 bases remained unmatched.

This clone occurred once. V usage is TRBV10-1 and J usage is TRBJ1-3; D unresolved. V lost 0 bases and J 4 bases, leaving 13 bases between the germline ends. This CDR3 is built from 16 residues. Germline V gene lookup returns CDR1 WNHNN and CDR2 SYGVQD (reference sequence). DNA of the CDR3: TGCGCCAGCAGTGAGTCGGAGTCTGGGTCCGGAAACACCATATATTTT. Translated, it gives CASSESESGSGNTIYF.

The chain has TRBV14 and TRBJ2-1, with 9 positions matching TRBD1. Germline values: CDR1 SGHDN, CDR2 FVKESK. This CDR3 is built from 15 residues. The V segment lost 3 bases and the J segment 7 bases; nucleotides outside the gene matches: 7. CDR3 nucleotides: TGTGCCAGCAGCCACCGGGACAGGGTGGGTAATGAGCAGTTCTTC. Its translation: CASSHRDRVGNEQFF.

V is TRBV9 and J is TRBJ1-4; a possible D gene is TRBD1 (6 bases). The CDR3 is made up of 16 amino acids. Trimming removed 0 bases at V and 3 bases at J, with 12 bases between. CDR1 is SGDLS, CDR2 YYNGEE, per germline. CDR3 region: CASSVELGAANEKLFF. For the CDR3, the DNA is TGTGCCAGCAGCGTAGAATTGGGGGCTGCTAATGAAAAACTGTTTTTT.

CDR3 in DNA: TGTGCCAGCACCCCCGGACAGGGTAAAGGTTTCTACTCTGGGGCCAACGTCCTGACTTTC. Protein product: CASTPGQGKGFYSGANVLTF. This rearrangement joins TRBV27 to TRBJ2-6, with 8 positions matching TRBD1. After removal of 7 bases from V and 0 bases from J, the junction contained 17 bases not matched to a gene. CDR3 length: 20 amino acids. Germline CDR1 MNHEY, CDR2 SMNVEV (reference sequence). The complete variable domain, with remaining parts taken from reference TRBV27 and TRBJ2-6, reads EAQVTQNPRYLITVTGKKLTVTCSQNMNHEYMSWYRQDPGLGLRQIYYSMNVEVTDKGDVPEGYKVSRKEKRNFPLILESPSPNQTSLYFCASTPGQGKGFYSGANVLTFGAGSRLTVL.

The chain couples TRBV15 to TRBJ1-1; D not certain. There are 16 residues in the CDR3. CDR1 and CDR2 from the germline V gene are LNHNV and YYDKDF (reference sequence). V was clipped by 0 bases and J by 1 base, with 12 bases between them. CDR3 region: CATSRDRSEGNTEAFF. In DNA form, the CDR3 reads TGTGCCACCAGCAGAGATAGGAGCGAGGGGAACACTGAAGCTTTCTTT.

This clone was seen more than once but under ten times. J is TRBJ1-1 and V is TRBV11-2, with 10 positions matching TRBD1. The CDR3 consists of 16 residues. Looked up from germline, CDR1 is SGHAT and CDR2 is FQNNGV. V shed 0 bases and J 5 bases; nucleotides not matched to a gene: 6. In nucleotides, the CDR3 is TGTGCCAGCAGCTTAGACGTTTGGACAGGGGGTACTGAAGCTTTCTTT. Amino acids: CASSLDVWTGGTEAFF.

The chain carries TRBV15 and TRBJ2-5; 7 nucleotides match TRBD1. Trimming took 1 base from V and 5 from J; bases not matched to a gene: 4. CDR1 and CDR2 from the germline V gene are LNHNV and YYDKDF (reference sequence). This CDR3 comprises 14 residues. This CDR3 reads CATSRGGTEETQYF. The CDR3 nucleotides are TGTGCCACCAGCAGAGGTGGGACAGAGGAGACCCAGTACTTC.

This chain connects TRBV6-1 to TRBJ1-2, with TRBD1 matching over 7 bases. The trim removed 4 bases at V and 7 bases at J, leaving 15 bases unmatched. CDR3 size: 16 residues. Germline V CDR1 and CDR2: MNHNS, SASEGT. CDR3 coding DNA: TGTGCCAGCAGTGCCCCGGCCACTAGACAGGGAGGTGGCTACACCTTC. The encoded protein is CASSAPATRQGGGYTF.

In DNA form, the CDR3 reads TGTGCCAGCAGTGAAACGGGCGGGAGCTCCTATAATTCACCCCTCCACTTT. Translated: CASSETGGSSYNSPLHF. The chain has TRBV2 and TRBJ1-6; unclear D gene. Trimming removed 2 bases at V and 0 bases at J, with 11 bases between. This CDR3 comprises 17 residues. CDR1 SNHLY and CDR2 FYNNEI come from the germline V gene. The full variable domain, its missing parts supplied by reference TRBV2 and TRBJ1-6, is EPEVTQTPSHQVTQMGQEVILRCVPISNHLYFYWYRQILGQKVEFLVSFYNNEISEKSEIFDDQFSVERPDGSNFTLKIRSTKLEDSAMYFCASSETGGSSYNSPLHFGNGTRLTVT.

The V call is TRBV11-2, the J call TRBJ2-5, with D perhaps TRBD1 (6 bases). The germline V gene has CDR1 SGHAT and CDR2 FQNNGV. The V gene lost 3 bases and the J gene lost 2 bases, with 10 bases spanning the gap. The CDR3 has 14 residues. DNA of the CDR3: TGTGCCAGCAGCTTTAACAGGGCTCAAGAGACCCAGTACTTC. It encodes CASSFNRAQETQYF.

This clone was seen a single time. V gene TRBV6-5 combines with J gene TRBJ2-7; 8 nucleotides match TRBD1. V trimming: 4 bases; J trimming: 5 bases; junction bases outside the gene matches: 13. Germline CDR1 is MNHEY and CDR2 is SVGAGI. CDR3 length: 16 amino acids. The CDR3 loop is CASSFPTGENRHEQYF. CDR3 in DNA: TGTGCCAGCAGTTTCCCGACAGGGGAGAATCGTCACGAGCAGTACTTC.

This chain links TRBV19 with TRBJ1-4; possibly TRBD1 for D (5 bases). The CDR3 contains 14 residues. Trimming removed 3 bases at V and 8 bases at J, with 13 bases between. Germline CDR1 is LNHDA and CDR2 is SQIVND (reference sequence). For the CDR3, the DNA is TGTGCCAGTAGTATTCGGGGGGTATCGGAAAAACTGTTTTTT. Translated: CASSIRGVSEKLFF. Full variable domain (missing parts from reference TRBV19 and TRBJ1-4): DGGITQSPKYLFRKEGQNVTLSCEQNLNHDAMYWYRQDPGQGLRLIYYSQIVNDFQKGDIAEGYSVSREKKESFPLTVTSAQKNPTAFYLCASSIRGVSEKLFFGSGTQLSVL.

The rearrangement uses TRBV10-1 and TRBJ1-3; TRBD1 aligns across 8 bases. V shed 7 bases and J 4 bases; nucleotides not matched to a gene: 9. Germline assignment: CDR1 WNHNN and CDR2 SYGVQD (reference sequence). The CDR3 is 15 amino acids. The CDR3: CASKASGQVGNTIYF. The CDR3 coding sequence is TGCGCCAGCAAAGCCTCGGGACAGGTCGGAAACACCATATATTTT.

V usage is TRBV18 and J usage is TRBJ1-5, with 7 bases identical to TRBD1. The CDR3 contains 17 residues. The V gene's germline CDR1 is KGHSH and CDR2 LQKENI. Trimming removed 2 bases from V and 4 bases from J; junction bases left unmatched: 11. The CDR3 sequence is CASSPFGGRGLNQPQHF. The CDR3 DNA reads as TGTGCCAGCTCACCATTCGGGGGCAGGGGGTTGAATCAGCCCCAGCATTTT.

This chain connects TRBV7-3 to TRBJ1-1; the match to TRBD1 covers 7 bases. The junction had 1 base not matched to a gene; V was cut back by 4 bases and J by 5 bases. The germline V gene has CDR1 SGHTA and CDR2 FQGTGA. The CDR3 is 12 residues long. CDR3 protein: CASSSGQTEAFF. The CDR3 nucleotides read TGTGCCAGCAGCTCGGGACAGACTGAAGCTTTCTTT.

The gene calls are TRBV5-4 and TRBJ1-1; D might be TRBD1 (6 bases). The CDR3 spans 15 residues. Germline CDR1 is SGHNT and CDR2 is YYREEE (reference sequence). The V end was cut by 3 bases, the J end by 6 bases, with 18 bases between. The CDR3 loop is CASSSGRGGLSEAFF. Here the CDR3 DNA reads TGTGCCAGCAGCTCCGGGCGGGGGGGGCTATCTGAAGCTTTCTTT. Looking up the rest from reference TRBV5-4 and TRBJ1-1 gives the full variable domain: ETGVTQSPTHLIKTRGQQVTLRCSSQSGHNTVSWYQQALGQGPQFIFQYYREEENGRGNFPPRFSGLQFPNYSSELNVNALELDDSALYLCASSSGRGGLSEAFFGQGTRLTVV.